This is a list of T cell receptor beta chains from one sample in a study of shared clonotypes between healthy human individuals. The assay was immunoSEQ multiplex PCR, and TCRdb's table has in-frame clones only and misses some. The sample holds millions of clones, 85% to 95% seen once. The sample consisted of naive CD8+ T cells sorted from blood. The origin of the receptors is a young man in good health. CDR3s include the opening cysteine and the closing phenylalanine or tryptophan. A D gene is named only where the DNA matches it firmly. Some rows have no size entry. The others give once, few or many, or a class for an expanded clone.

j_gene: TRBJ2-3
d_gene: .
abundance: once
v_gene: TRBV14
CDR3aa: CASSLGRPLTDTQYF
CDR3nt: TGTGCCAGCAGCTTGGGGCGGCCTCTCACAGATACGCAGTATTTT

j_gene: TRBJ1-2
d_gene: .
abundance: few
v_gene: TRBV25-1
CDR3aa: CASSEQGRAYGYTF
CDR3nt: TGTGCCAGCAGTGAACAGGGCAGGGCCTATGGCTACACCTTC

j_gene: TRBJ2-5
d_gene: TRBD1
abundance: .
v_gene: TRBV7-9
CDR3aa: CASGPGQGEQETQYF
CDR3nt: TGTGCCAGCGGACCGGGACAGGGGGAGCAGGAGACCCAGTACTTC

j_gene: TRBJ2-2
d_gene: .
abundance: .
v_gene: TRBV6-5
CDR3aa: CASSYWSGELFF
CDR3nt: TGTGCCAGCAGTTACTGGAGCGGGGAGCTGTTTTTT

j_gene: TRBJ2-1
d_gene: .
abundance: .
v_gene: TRBV4-1
CDR3aa: CASSQGHSDNEQFF
CDR3nt: TGCGCCAGCAGCCAGGGACACTCGGATAATGAGCAGTTCTTC

j_gene: TRBJ1-5
d_gene: .
abundance: .
v_gene: TRBV13
CDR3aa: CASSFGPSNQPQHF
CDR3nt: TGTGCCAGCAGCTTCGGACCAAGCAATCAGCCCCAGCATTTT

j_gene: TRBJ2-3
d_gene: TRBD2
abundance: .
v_gene: TRBV6-6
CDR3aa: CASSYGGESNTQYF
CDR3nt: TGTGCCAGCAGTTACGGGGGGGAATCAAATACGCAGTATTTT

j_gene: TRBJ2-1
d_gene: .
abundance: .
v_gene: TRBV4-1
CDR3aa: CASSQVHGLDEQFF
CDR3nt: TGCGCCAGCAGCCAGGTCCACGGGCTCGATGAGCAGTTCTTC

j_gene: TRBJ2-7
d_gene: .
abundance: .
v_gene: TRBV19
CDR3aa: CASSIGLYGTVGEQYF
CDR3nt: TGTGCCAGTAGTATAGGCCTTTATGGGACGGTGGGGGAGCAGTACTTC

j_gene: TRBJ1-1
d_gene: .
abundance: .
v_gene: TRBV27
CDR3aa: CASSLGGGPNTEAFF
CDR3nt: TGTGCCAGCAGTTTGGGGGGGGGCCCTAACACTGAAGCTTTCTTT

j_gene: TRBJ1-5
d_gene: .
abundance: .
v_gene: TRBV7-2
CDR3aa: CASSLDPGAGSNQPQHF
CDR3nt: TGTGCCAGCAGCTTAGATCCAGGGGCAGGGAGCAATCAGCCCCAGCATTTT